The next 28 T cell receptor beta chains were all read from a single sample in a study of identical twins. TCRdb re-called the 5' RACE reads through MiXCR, storing one row per CDR3 protein. This sample has about 390,000 distinct CDR3 sequences, with about 9% found just once. The specimen was naive T cells sorted from blood. These receptor sequences come from a woman in her forties or fifties in good health.

This clonotype was seen more than once but under ten times. The V gene is TRBV2, the J gene TRBJ2-7; 7 nucleotides agree with TRBD1. Germline V gives CDR1 SNHLY, CDR2 FYNNEI. This CDR3 spans 15 amino acids. The V gene end was trimmed by 7 bases and the J gene end by 3 bases; junction bases not matched to a gene: 12. This CDR3 reads CASNPLDRDIYEQYF. The DNA of the CDR3 is TGTGCCAGCAACCCGCTAGACAGGGACATCTACGAGCAGTACTTC.

This clonotype was seen repeatedly, ten times or more. The chain couples TRBV6-5 to TRBJ1-2; no firm D call. Per the germline V gene, CDR1 is MNHEY and CDR2 is SVGAGI. The length of the CDR3 is 17 residues. V was pared by 0 bases and J by 8 bases, with 22 bases between. CDR3 loop: CASSYSMWTTVDRGYTF. CDR3 DNA: TGTGCCAGCAGTTACTCGATGTGGACCACCGTTGACCGGGGCTACACCTTC.

This clonotype was seen a few times. CDR3 coding DNA: TGTGCCAGCAGTACCGGACTAGCGGAATACAATGAGCAGTTCTTC. Amino acids: CASSTGLAEYNEQFF. J is TRBJ2-1 and V is TRBV12-3 or TRBV12-4, with 10 nucleotides matching TRBD2. This CDR3 contains 15 residues. V trimming: 5 bases; J trimming: 4 bases; junction bases outside the gene matches: 5.

This clonotype was recorded at least ten times. J is TRBJ1-1 and V is TRBV11-2, with a possible D match to TRBD1 (5 bases). V was clipped by 5 bases and J by 1 base, with 11 bases between them. The CDR3 has 14 amino acids. Germline V gene lookup returns CDR1 SGHAT and CDR2 FQNNGV. The CDR3 sequence: CASSRDGGNTEAFF. As DNA, the CDR3 is TGTGCCAGCAGCCGAGACGGGGGGAACACTGAAGCTTTCTTT.

Comments on this clonotype: Being one base from a much bigger clone, this may be a read error. The rearrangement joins TRBV4-1 to TRBJ2-3; D gene ambiguous. Germline V gives CDR1 MGHRA, CDR2 YSYEKL. There are 18 residues in the CDR3. The CDR3 sequence is CASSQDNHGAASTDTLYF. In nucleotides, the CDR3 is TGCGCCAGCAGCCAAGATAATCACGGCGCAGCGAGCACAGATACGCTGTATTTT.

In its sample, this clonotype was seen a few times. This chain links TRBV15 with TRBJ2-7, with D perhaps given as TRBD1 or TRBD2 (5 bases each). Trimming left V 5 bases short and J 6 bases short, with 20 bases between. This CDR3 spans 15 amino acids. Germline values: CDR1 LNHNV, CDR2 YYDKDF (reference sequence). The CDR3 protein is CATSGRDVGKFEQYF. The CDR3 DNA is TGTGCCACCAGCGGCCGGGACGTAGGGAAATTCGAGCAGTACTTC.

This clonotype was observed a few times. J is TRBJ2-7 and V is TRBV5-1, with no clear D. Deletions cut 4 bases from V and 1 base from J, with 18 bases between. Germline values: CDR1 SGHRS, CDR2 YFSETQ. This CDR3 is 16 amino acids long. The CDR3 sequence is CASSLQTGSFSYEQYF. CDR3 nucleotides: TGCGCCAGCAGCCTACAGACCGGTTCTTTTTCCTACGAGCAGTACTTC.

This clonotype was counted a few times. V usage is TRBV7-9 and J usage is TRBJ1-1, with D possibly matching TRBD1 (5 bases). Germline values: CDR1 SEHNR, CDR2 FQNEAQ (reference sequence). This CDR3 has 14 amino acids. V shed 1 base and J shed 3 bases, with 9 bases lying between them. CDR3 in DNA: TGTGCCAGCAGCTTAGTACAGGCGGACACTGAAGCTTTCTTT. The encoded protein is CASSLVQADTEAFF.

In this sample, this clonotype turned up a few times. V and J are TRBV3-1 and TRBJ2-2, with TRBD2 matching over 10 bases. In germline, CDR1 is LGHDT, CDR2 YNNKEL (reference sequence). The CDR3 spans 18 residues. V trimming: 1 base; J trimming: 4 bases; junction bases outside the gene matches: 9. The CDR3 loop reads CASSQVAGGLASTGELFF. The CDR3 coding sequence is TGTGCCAGCAGCCAAGTCGCTGGGGGACTAGCGAGCACCGGGGAGCTGTTTTTT.

This clonotype turned up a few times. The chain uses TRBV7-8 and TRBJ2-5; D might be TRBD2 (5 bases). Germline lookup yields CDR1 SGHVS and CDR2 FQNEAQ. The CDR3 totals 14 residues. V lost 5 bases and J 4 bases, leaving 14 bases between the germline ends. For the CDR3, the DNA is TGTGCCAGCAGCCACTGGACTGTTTCAGAGACCCAGTACTTC. Protein sequence: CASSHWTVSETQYF.

This clonotype showed up just a few times. The chain carries TRBV6-5 and TRBJ1-1; possible D gene TRBD1, 6 bases. The length of the CDR3 is 12 residues. The germline CDR1 and CDR2 sequences are MNHEY and SVGAGI. Trimming cost V 5 bases and J 5 bases, with 9 bases left between them. The CDR3 reads CASSPDRTEAFF. In DNA form, the CDR3 reads TGTGCCAGCAGTCCCGACAGGACTGAAGCTTTCTTT.

By sample share, this clonotype is medium-sized. CDR3 DNA: TGTGCCAGCAGCTTATATGAGGGGATGAACACTGAAGCTTTCTTT. Amino acid sequence: CASSLYEGMNTEAFF. V gene TRBV7-8 combines with J gene TRBJ1-1; D may be TRBD1 (5 bases). Germline lookup yields CDR1 SGHVS and CDR2 FQNEAQ. The CDR3 has 15 amino acids. V was shortened by 2 bases and J by 0 bases, with 10 bases between the two germline ends.

This clonotype appeared many times. This chain uses TRBV6-5 with TRBJ2-7; the D gene is possibly TRBD1 (6 bases). V was trimmed by 7 bases and J by 2 bases, leaving 15 bases between them. CDR1 is MNHEY, CDR2 SVGAGI, per germline. This CDR3 spans 14 amino acids. This chain's CDR3 is CASKPSEGAYEQYF. The CDR3, as DNA: TGTGCCAGCAAGCCGTCCGAGGGGGCCTACGAGCAGTACTTC.

There are a few counts of this clonotype. This sequence joins TRBV29-1 and TRBJ2-3, with 7 nucleotides matching TRBD1. V lost 7 bases, J lost 3 bases, and 1 base stayed unmatched. The CDR3 totals 11 residues. Germline V gene lookup returns CDR1 SQVTM and CDR2 ANQGSEA. The CDR3 protein is CSGDSTDTQYF. CDR3 DNA sequence: TGCAGCGGGGACAGTACAGATACGCAGTATTTT.

This clonotype was recorded a few times. This chain links TRBV5-1 with TRBJ2-1; TRBD2 agrees at 7 bases. The CDR3 loop spans 17 amino acids. V gave up 3 bases and J gave up 8 bases; unmatched junction bases: 17. Germline-derived CDR1 and CDR2 are SGHRS and YFSETQ. CDR3 DNA sequence: TGCGCCAGCAGCTCAACCCATACTAGCGCATTACTCGATGAGCAGTTCTTC. Encoded protein: CASSSTHTSALLDEQFF.

This clonotype was observed many times. The V and J genes are TRBV5-1 and TRBJ2-3; TRBD2 agrees at 7 bases. The CDR3 contains 15 residues. Germline lookup yields CDR1 SGHRS and CDR2 YFSETQ. The J segment lost 1 base and the V segment lost 4 bases, leaving 6 bases of the junction unmatched. The CDR3 nucleotides read TGCGCCAGCAGCGTCAGCGGGACCCGCACAGATACGCAGTATTTT. It specifies CASSVSGTRTDTQYF. The complete variable domain, with remaining parts taken from reference TRBV5-1 and TRBJ2-3, reads KAGVTQTPRYLIKTRGQQVTLSCSPISGHRSVSWYQQTPGQGLQFLFEYFSETQRNKGNFPGRFSGRQFSNSRSEMNVSTLELGDSALYLCASSVSGTRTDTQYFGPGTRLTVL.

Only a few counts were recorded for this clonotype. The rearrangement joins TRBV5-1 to TRBJ2-3; unclear D gene. The V end lost 1 base, the J end lost 2 bases, and 8 bases lay between the germline ends. CDR1 and CDR2 (germline): SGHRS, YFSETQ. This CDR3 comprises 14 residues. DNA for the CDR3: TGCGCCAGCAGCTTGCGCCAGTACACAGATACGCAGTATTTT. Translating it yields CASSLRQYTDTQYF. Together with reference TRBV5-1 and TRBJ2-3, the CDR3 gives the full variable domain: KAGVTQTPRYLIKTRGQQVTLSCSPISGHRSVSWYQQTPGQGLQFLFEYFSETQRNKGNFPGRFSGRQFSNSRSEMNVSTLELGDSALYLCASSLRQYTDTQYFGPGTRLTVL.

This clonotype was counted only a few times. This chain links TRBV5-5 with TRBJ2-5, with 8 bases matching TRBD2. CDR1 and CDR2 (germline): SGHKS, YYEKEE (reference sequence). This CDR3 is 15 amino acids long. V lost 7 bases, J lost 7 bases, and 15 bases stayed unmatched. CDR3 nucleotides: TGTGCCAGCCAACGGGCTATCTCGGGGGGGAGGACCCAGTACTTC. This gives the protein CASQRAISGGRTQYF.

The chain recombines TRBV20-1 with TRBJ2-4, with 8 bases identical to TRBD2. V gave up 5 bases and J gave up 0 bases; unmatched junction bases: 12. CDR3 size: 17 residues. CDR1 and CDR2 (germline): DFQATT, SNEGSKA (reference sequence). Here the CDR3 reads CSAGALAEGLAKNIQYF. In DNA, the CDR3 is TGCAGTGCTGGAGCACTAGCGGAAGGACTAGCCAAAAACATTCAGTACTTC.

The table lists this clonotype with a few counts. This chain joins TRBV3-1 and TRBJ2-3; D gene uncertain. Germline V gene data show CDR1 as LGHDT and CDR2 as YNNKEL (reference sequence). V was shortened by 3 bases and J by 2 bases, with 15 bases between the two germline ends. The CDR3 sequence is 16 residues long. The CDR3 DNA sequence: TGTGCCAGCAGCCAGGAAACCGGCGGACCCACAGATACGCAGTATTTT. Translating gives CASSQETGGPTDTQYF.

In its sample, this clonotype was seen a few times. The chain links TRBV10-1 to TRBJ2-2; 9 bases map to TRBD2. J lost 6 bases, V lost 8 bases, and 13 bases had no gene match. CDR1 is WNHNN and CDR2 is SYGVQD in the germline V gene (reference sequence). This CDR3 spans 16 amino acids. CDR3 protein: CASARGIAGVAGELFF. CDR3 DNA sequence: TGCGCCAGCGCCCGGGGGATAGCGGGAGTAGCCGGGGAGCTGTTTTTT.

This clonotype was seen more than once but under ten times. The CDR3 sequence: CASSGSREDYGYTF. The CDR3 coding sequence is TGTGCCAGCAGTGGAAGCAGGGAAGACTATGGCTACACCTTC. This chain joins TRBV25-1 and TRBJ1-2; a possible D gene is TRBD1 (5 bases). V was trimmed by 4 bases and J by 3 bases, leaving 12 bases between them. This CDR3 has 14 amino acids. The germline gives CDR1 MGHDK, CDR2 SYGVNS.

In its sample, this clonotype was seen a few times. The rearrangement uses TRBV20-1 and TRBJ2-1, with 10 bases matching TRBD2. Germline CDR1 DFQATT, CDR2 SNEGSKA (reference sequence). V lost 2 bases to trimming and J lost 8 bases; unmatched junction nucleotides: 9. There are 15 residues in the CDR3. DNA of the CDR3: TGCAGTGCTAGACGTCTAGCGGGAGCCCGCGATGAGCAGTTCTTC. This sequence encodes CSARRLAGARDEQFF.

The rearrangement uses TRBV3-1 and TRBJ2-1; the D gene is possibly TRBD2 (6 bases). This CDR3 has 15 residues. The V end was cut by 2 bases, the J end by 3 bases, with 11 bases between. Germline CDR1 and CDR2: LGHDT and YNNKEL (reference sequence). The CDR3 DNA follows: TGTGCCAGCAGCCAATCTGGCGGGGTCTACAATGAGCAGTTCTTC. Its protein is CASSQSGGVYNEQFF.

The chain recombines TRBV5-1 with TRBJ2-7; D perhaps matches TRBD2 (5 bases). Trimming shortened V by 4 bases and J by 5 bases, and 19 bases separated the two germline ends. Germline assignment: CDR1 SGHRS and CDR2 YFSETQ. The CDR3 has 15 residues. The CDR3 region is CASSILEGSFHEQYF. CDR3 DNA sequence: TGCGCCAGCAGCATTCTCGAGGGATCCTTTCACGAGCAGTACTTC.

Only a few counts were recorded for this clonotype. The V and J genes are TRBV7-8 and TRBJ2-1; 9 bases align to TRBD1. CDR3 length equals 16 residues. Per germline, CDR1 SGHVS and CDR2 FQNEAQ. J lost 8 bases, V lost 2 bases, and 10 bases had no gene match. The CDR3 region is CASSLSSGTGRHEQFF. CDR3 DNA: TGTGCCAGCAGCTTAAGTTCCGGGACAGGGAGGCATGAGCAGTTCTTC.

The J gene is TRBJ2-5, the V gene TRBV5-1, with TRBD2 as a possible D gene (5 bases). The CDR3 has 14 residues. Trimming pared 7 bases from V and 4 bases from J, leaving 17 bases between. Per germline, CDR1 SGHRS and CDR2 YFSETQ. CDR3 loop: CASGRPGERETQYF. CDR3 bases: TGCGCCAGCGGGAGACCCGGGGAGCGAGAGACCCAGTACTTC.

The chain combines TRBV10-2 with TRBJ2-1; D gene uncertain. The CDR3 consists of 15 residues. V lost 3 bases, J lost 3 bases, and 12 bases lay in between. Germline V gene lookup returns CDR1 WSHSY and CDR2 SAAADI. CDR3 residues: CASSEFPNGYNEQFF. The CDR3 nucleotides are TGCGCCAGCAGTGAATTTCCTAACGGCTACAATGAGCAGTTCTTC.